Listed below are T cell receptor beta chains from one sample, sequenced in a study of shared clonotypes between healthy human individuals. Using immunoSEQ multiplex PCR, the repertoire was profiled, and TCRdb retains in-frame clones only, with some absent. Found here are hundreds of thousands of clones, approximately 73% of them singletons; the top ten hold 1.5% to 2%. The sample consisted of memory CD4+ T cells sorted from blood. The receptors were gathered from a woman aged 25 to 39 in good health. The CDR3 runs from the conserved cysteine through the conserved F or W. A D gene is named only where the DNA matches it firmly. The size of a clone is reported for some rows only, either as once, few or many, or as a class for expanded clones.

TRBV30	-	-	TRBJ1-2	TGTGCCTGGAGTGTGACGGTCTATGGCTACACCTTC	CAWSVTVYGYTF
TRBV7-2	-	-	TRBJ1-4	TGTGCCATTTCCGGCGCAACTAATGAAAAACTGTTTTTT	CAISGATNEKLFF
TRBV11-3	-	-	TRBJ2-5	TGTGCCAGCGCCGGGACGCTACCCCCAGAGACCCAGTACTTC	CASAGTLPPETQYF
TRBV6-4	TRBD1	-	TRBJ1-2	TGTGCCAGCAGCGAAGGGACAGGGAAGGGCTATGGCTACACCTTC	CASSEGTGKGYGYTF
TRBV6-1	-	many	TRBJ1-3	TGTGCCAGCACCTGGTCGTCTGGAAACACCATATATTTT	CASTWSSGNTIYF
TRBV10-1	TRBD2	-	TRBJ2-3	TGCGCCAGCAGCCAACTAATAGCGGGAGGAGATACGCAGTATTTT	CASSQLIAGGDTQYF
TRBV28	-	-	TRBJ1-2	TGTGCCAGCAGTTTATCCCGGAAAGGGGTTGGAGGCTACACCTTC	CASSLSRKGVGGYTF
TRBV4-2	-	-	TRBJ1-1	TGTGCCAGCAGCCAAGGGGACGGAACTGAAGCTTTCTTT	CASSQGDGTEAFF
TRBV19	TRBD2	few	TRBJ2-1	TGTGCCAGTAGTATACGTGCTAGCGGACTTGAGGGTGAGCAGTTCTTC	CASSIRASGLEGEQFF
TRBV11-2	-	-	TRBJ2-5	TGTGCCAGCAGCTCCGTCGGCGGAAAAGAGACCCAGTACTTC	CASSSVGGKETQYF
TRBV28	-	-	TRBJ1-5	TGTGCCAGCAGTTTGTCAGGGGCTTTTAATCAGCCCCAGCATTTT	CASSLSGAFNQPQHF
TRBV28	-	-	TRBJ1-2	TGTGCCAGCAGACCTGGGCCCGTCTATGGCTACACCTTC	CASRPGPVYGYTF
TRBV6-1	-	-	TRBJ2-3	TGTGCCAGCAATGGTAGGCCGGGGGCCCCAGATACGCAGTATTTT	CASNGRPGAPDTQYF
TRBV6-5	-	-	TRBJ1-4	TGTGCCAGCCGAAAGGGGGACGCTAATGAAAAACTGTTTTTT	CASRKGDANEKLFF
TRBV7-8	-	few	TRBJ2-7	TGTGCCAGCAGCTTCACCACCCGGAGGATCGAGCAGTACTTC	CASSFTTRRIEQYF
TRBV10-3	-	-	TRBJ2-5	TGTGCCATTAAACTAGGGGGGCACCAAGAGACCCAGTACTTC	CAIKLGGHQETQYF
TRBV29-1	-	-	TRBJ2-7	TGCAGCGTTCTGGGTGGCGGTTCCCCCTACGAGCAGTACTTC	CSVLGGGSPYEQYF
TRBV11-3	TRBD2	-	TRBJ2-1	TGTGCCAGCAGCTTAAGATCTCTAGGGTGGCGGGAGGGGTCCTACAATGAGCAGTTCTTC	CASSLRSLGWREGSYNEQFF
TRBV7-9	-	-	TRBJ2-6	TGTGCCAGCAGCTCCCGACTAGAAGCTTCTGGGGCCAACGTCCTGACTTTC	CASSSRLEASGANVLTF
TRBV5-1	TRBD1	-	TRBJ2-7	TGCGCCAGCAGCCCGGGGGACAGGGCTCCCTACGAGCAGTACTTC	CASSPGDRAPYEQYF
TRBV2	TRBD2	-	TRBJ2-1	TGTGCCAGCAGTTTACTAGCGGGAGTAAAGAATGAGCAGTTCTTC	CASSLLAGVKNEQFF
TRBV28	-	-	TRBJ1-2	TGTGCCAGCAGTCCTCCTAACTATGGCTACACCTTC	CASSPPNYGYTF
TRBV28	TRBD2	-	TRBJ2-1	TGTGCCAGCAGTTTAGTAGCGGGAGTCTACAATGAGCAGTTCTTC	CASSLVAGVYNEQFF
TRBV11-1	TRBD1	once	TRBJ2-1	TGTGCCAGCAGCTCACAGGGGGTCGATGAGCAGTTCTTC	CASSSQGVDEQFF
TRBV7-9	-	many	TRBJ2-5	TGTGCCAGCAGCTTAGCAGGAGGGGAAGAGACCCAGTACTTC	CASSLAGGEETQYF
TRBV28	TRBD2	few	TRBJ2-7	TGTGCCAGCAGTCTCAGCACTAGCGGGAGTTCACACGAGCAGTACTTC	CASSLSTSGSSHEQYF
TRBV5-1	-	-	TRBJ2-5	TGCGCCAGCAGCTTGGAAGGGACTGGGAAGGGGACCCAGTACTTC	CASSLEGTGKGTQYF
TRBV5-1	TRBD1	-	TRBJ1-1	TGCGCCAGCAGCTTGGATGGACAGGGTGTCACTGAAGCTTTCTTT	CASSLDGQGVTEAFF
TRBV9	TRBD1	-	TRBJ2-2	TGTGCCAGCAGCGGACAGGGGGCCACCGGGGAGCTGTTTTTT	CASSGQGATGELFF
TRBV5-1	TRBD2	-	TRBJ2-2	TGCGCCAGCAGCTCCGGGAGGGAAAGCACCGGGGAGCTGTTTTTT	CASSSGRESTGELFF
TRBV5-1	TRBD1	few	TRBJ1-1	TGCGCCAGCAGCTCATGGACAGGGGGCGAAGCTTTCTTT	CASSSWTGGEAFF
TRBV11-2	TRBD2	-	TRBJ2-2	TGTGCCAGCAGCACTAGACTAGCGGGAACCGGGGAGCTGTTTTTT	CASSTRLAGTGELFF
TRBV6-6	-	-	TRBJ1-5	TGTGCATTCTCGAGGGATACTAATCAGCCCCAGCATTTT	CAFSRDTNQPQHF
TRBV6-5	-	-	TRBJ1-2	TGTGCCAGCAGTTCTACTCGGACGGAGCACGATGGCTACACCTTC	CASSSTRTEHDGYTF
TRBV6-1	-	many	TRBJ1-2	TGTGCCAGCAGTGGAGCCCCCGGGTGGTTCAACTATGGCTACACCTTC	CASSGAPGWFNYGYTF
TRBV10-3	TRBD2	-	TRBJ2-1	TGTGCCATCAGTGAAGGCGGGAGCTATGAGCAGTTCTTC	CAISEGGSYEQFF